What follows are 23 T cell receptor beta chains derived from one specimen sequenced in a study of T-cell reconstitution after alpha-beta-depleted transplantation in children. As it was prepared, the TCRbeta library received unique molecular identifiers. TCRdb called the PCR reads again in MiXCR, with one record for every CDR3 protein. The sample lists a few hundred thousand distinct CDR3 sequences, just over 20% seen once, with 3.8% in the top ten. Here the sequenced sample was PBMCs from the stem cell graft donor, taken from the stem cell graft. The receptors originated from a human donor who donated a stem cell graft to a child with acute myeloid leukemia.

This chain links TRBV20-1 with TRBJ2-7, with D maybe TRBD2 (7 bases). The germline gives CDR1 DFQATT, CDR2 SNEGSKA (reference sequence). The V end lost 7 bases, the J end lost 3 bases, and 13 bases lay between the germline ends. The CDR3 loop spans 12 amino acids. CDR3 protein: CSGRGAHYEQYF. The DNA of the CDR3 is TGCAGTGGCCGGGGGGCCCACTACGAGCAGTACTTC.

The chain employs TRBV29-1 and TRBJ2-3, with 10 bases matching TRBD2. V was pared by 3 bases and J by 0 bases, with 15 bases of the junction left unmatched. In germline, CDR1 is SQVTM, CDR2 ANQGSEA. The CDR3 covers 19 residues. DNA for the CDR3: TGCAGCGTTGAGTTAGTGGCGACTAGCGGGCGCGCTAGCACAGATACGCAGTATTTT. Translation: CSVELVATSGRASTDTQYF.

This clonotype was counted ten times or more. This chain connects TRBV29-1 to TRBJ2-1; D not resolved. This CDR3 spans 11 amino acids. Germline V lookup: CDR1 SQVTM, CDR2 ANQGSEA. V was pared by 6 bases and J by 6 bases, with 9 bases between. The CDR3 is CSVEFANEQFF. In DNA, the CDR3 is TGCAGCGTCGAGTTTGCCAATGAGCAGTTCTTC.

The V call is TRBV6-5, the J call TRBJ1-5, with unresolved D. V was clipped by 0 bases and J by 6 bases, with 6 bases between them. Germline assignment: CDR1 MNHEY and CDR2 SVGAGI. The CDR3 contains 13 residues. CDR3 loop: CASSYSVGQPQHF. The DNA for the CDR3 is TGTGCCAGCAGTTACTCGGTGGGTCAGCCCCAGCATTTT.

This chain connects TRBV5-1 to TRBJ2-2; D is possibly TRBD1 or TRBD2 (6 bases each). CDR3 length equals 14 residues. From germline, CDR1 is SGHRS and CDR2 YFSETQ. V lost 1 base, J lost 5 bases, and 9 bases lay in between. CDR3 DNA: TGCGCCAGCAGCTTGAGGGGGGAGACCGGGGAGCTGTTTTTT. Amino acids: CASSLRGETGELFF.

The table lists this clonotype with a few counts. The chain joins TRBV12-3 or TRBV12-4 to TRBJ2-7, with 8 bases identical to TRBD2. V lost 6 bases to trimming and J lost 1 base; unmatched junction nucleotides: 11. There are 16 residues in the CDR3. Written as DNA, the CDR3 is TGTGCCAGCAGCCCGGTCGGGACTAGGGCATCCTACGAGCAGTACTTC. Translating gives CASSPVGTRASYEQYF.

The J gene is TRBJ2-5, the V gene TRBV12-3 or TRBV12-4; TRBD1 matches at 7 bases. The CDR3 runs to 13 residues. V dropped 5 bases and J dropped 4; count of bases not matched to a gene: 4. DNA of the CDR3: TGTGCCAGCAGTGACAGGGTTGTAGAGACCCAGTACTTC. This sequence encodes CASSDRVVETQYF.

This chain joins TRBV24-1 and TRBJ2-7; TRBD2 agrees at 8 bases. Germline V gene sequence: CDR1 KGHDR, CDR2 SFDVKD. V was clipped by 3 bases and J by 5 bases; unmatched bases: 8. CDR3 size: 15 residues. The CDR3 DNA reads as TGTGCCACCAGTGATGGAGCGGGAGAAACCCACGAGCAGTACTTC. This codes for CATSDGAGETHEQYF.

The chain employs TRBV7-2 and TRBJ2-7; 10 bases map to TRBD2. The CDR3 is 13 residues long. Germline assignment: CDR1 SGHTA and CDR2 FQGNSA. J was trimmed by 6 bases and V by 5 bases; bases with no gene match: 4. The CDR3 bases are TGTGCCAGCAGCAGAGCGGGAGGGCCCGAGCAGTACTTC. It translates to CASSRAGGPEQYF.

Only a few counts were recorded for this clonotype. The rearrangement links TRBV7-9 to TRBJ2-5, with 7 nucleotides matching TRBD2. CDR1 is SEHNR and CDR2 is FQNEAQ in the germline V gene (reference sequence). V lost 5 bases, J lost 3 bases, and 9 bases stayed unmatched. This CDR3 is 15 amino acids long. In nucleotides, the CDR3 is TGTGCCAGCAGCACGAGACTAGCTTCGAAAGAGACCCAGTACTTC. Protein sequence: CASSTRLASKETQYF. Full variable domain (remainder filled in from reference TRBV7-9 and TRBJ2-5): DTGVSQNPRHKITKRGQNVTFRCDPISEHNRLYWYRQTLGQGPEFLTYFQNEAQLEKSRLLSDRFSAERPKGSFSTLEIQRTEQGDSAMYLCASSTRLASKETQYFGPGTRLLVL.

As DNA, the CDR3 is TGTGCCAGCAGCCTCGGACAGAGAAATTGGCCCCAGCATTTT. Translation gives CASSLGQRNWPQHF. The V gene is TRBV7-9, the J gene TRBJ1-5, with D possibly being TRBD1 (6 bases). The CDR3 has 14 residues. Trimming left V 5 bases short and J 9 bases short, with 17 bases between. CDR1 and CDR2 from the germline V gene are SEHNR and FQNEAQ (reference sequence).

This clonotype was recorded a few times. The chain carries TRBV20-1 and TRBJ2-7; 8 bases are a match to TRBD2. Trimming removed 1 base from V and 4 bases from J; junction bases left unmatched: 6. The CDR3 is 14 residues long. Germline CDR1 reads DFQATT; CDR2 reads SNEGSKA (reference sequence). CDR3 residues: CSARGPAGVYEQYF. For the CDR3, the DNA is TGCAGTGCTAGAGGTCCAGCGGGAGTGTACGAGCAGTACTTC.

At least ten counts were recorded for this clonotype. The V and J genes are TRBV13 and TRBJ2-1; D call uncertain. Germline values: CDR1 PRHDT, CDR2 FYEKMQ (reference sequence). The CDR3 spans 11 residues. V lost 5 bases and J 7 bases, leaving 6 bases between the germline ends. The CDR3 spells CASSTRNEQFF. DNA of the CDR3: TGTGCCAGCAGCACCAGAAATGAGCAGTTCTTC.

This sequence joins TRBV10-2 and TRBJ1-4; 11 bases map to TRBD1. Unmatched junction bases numbered 5, after V lost 6 bases and J lost 8 bases. CDR3 length: 14 amino acids. Germline CDR1 and CDR2: WSHSY and SAAADI. The CDR3 is CASRGQGAREKLFF. CDR3 nucleotides: TGCGCCAGCAGAGGACAGGGGGCGCGAGAAAAACTGTTTTTT.

This sequence joins TRBV7-6 and TRBJ2-1; D uncertain. The germline V and J ends were trimmed by 1 base and 5 bases, with 9 bases remaining between them. CDR1 and CDR2 from the germline V gene are SGHVS and FNYEAQ. CDR3 length: 14 amino acids. CDR3 DNA sequence: TGTGCCAGCAGCTTAGAAGACCCACACAATGAGCAGTTCTTC. Translating gives CASSLEDPHNEQFF. Complete variable domain (other parts from reference TRBV7-6 and TRBJ2-1): GAGVSQSPRYKVTKRGQDVALRCDPISGHVSLYWYRQALGQGPEFLTYFNYEAQQDKSGLPNDRFSAERPEGSISTLTIQRTEQRDSAMYRCASSLEDPHNEQFFGPGTRLTVL.

The rearrangement joins TRBV20-1 to TRBJ1-4, with a possible D match to TRBD1 (5 bases). Trimming removed 1 base at V and 2 bases at J, with 14 bases between. Per the germline V gene, CDR1 is DFQATT and CDR2 is SNEGSKA (reference sequence). The CDR3 sequence is 16 residues long. CDR3 bases: TGCAGTGCTAGAGGCACCCAGGGAACTACTAATGAAAAACTGTTTTTT. Encoded protein: CSARGTQGTTNEKLFF.

In this sample, this clonotype turned up many times. The rearrangement joins TRBV27 to TRBJ1-1; D ambiguous. Germline-derived CDR1 and CDR2 are MNHEY and SMNVEV (reference sequence). Trimming left V 7 bases short and J 1 base short, with 13 bases between. The CDR3 is 14 amino acids. The CDR3 DNA is TGTGCCAGCAATATTCAAGGACCGAACACTGAAGCTTTCTTT. Its protein product is CASNIQGPNTEAFF.

This chain uses TRBV4-2 with TRBJ2-1; a possible D gene is TRBD2 (6 bases). Germline CDR1 and CDR2: LGHNA and YNFKEQ. The CDR3 runs to 15 residues. V was pared by 0 bases and J by 10 bases, with 16 bases between. The CDR3 loop reads CASSQEGLAVGEQFF. The CDR3 nucleotides are TGTGCCAGCAGCCAAGAGGGACTCGCTGTGGGGGAGCAGTTCTTC.

This clonotype has ten or more counts. V is TRBV13 and J is TRBJ2-1, with no clear D. This CDR3 is 16 amino acids long. Germline V gene sequence: CDR1 PRHDT, CDR2 FYEKMQ (reference sequence). Between the trimmed V and J ends, which lost 10 bases and 7 bases, there was a span of 26 bases. The DNA for the CDR3 is TGTGCCACCGAACCTTTATTACTAAATCCGAGGAATGAGCAGTTCTTC. It specifies CATEPLLLNPRNEQFF.

The CDR3 spells CASSWAQGNEQFF. DNA for the CDR3: TGTGCCAGCAGCTGGGCACAGGGGAATGAGCAGTTCTTC. The rearrangement joins TRBV27 to TRBJ2-1, with 7 positions matching TRBD1. Trimming cost V 6 bases and J 7 bases; bases outside gene matches: 6. CDR3 length equals 13 residues. CDR1 and CDR2 from the germline V gene are MNHEY and SMNVEV (reference sequence).

The chain carries TRBV2 and TRBJ2-3, with D unclear. The length of the CDR3 is 16 residues. V was trimmed by 7 bases and J by 2 bases, leaving 19 bases between them. Germline assignment: CDR1 SNHLY and CDR2 FYNNEI. The CDR3 reads CASKKDPTPITDTQYF. The CDR3 DNA follows: TGTGCCAGCAAAAAAGACCCGACCCCAATCACAGATACGCAGTATTTT.

The genes are TRBV23-1 and TRBJ2-7; the D is unclear. TRBV23-1 qualifies as an ORF whose function is uncertain. Trimming removed 0 bases from V and 0 bases from J, with 12 bases in between. There are 16 residues in the CDR3. The CDR3 sequence: CASSQSTKLGSYEQYF. As DNA, the CDR3 is TGCGCCAGCAGTCAATCCACAAAGTTGGGCTCCTACGAGCAGTACTTC.

This clonotype has only a few counts. The V and J genes are TRBV6-1 and TRBJ1-2; maybe TRBD1 (5 bases). CDR1 MNHNS and CDR2 SASEGT come from the germline V gene. The CDR3 loop spans 12 amino acids. V lost 10 bases, J lost 4 bases, and 13 bases lay in between. In DNA form, the CDR3 reads TGTGCCATCCAGGGTTCCGTCTATGGCTACACCTTC. Its translation: CAIQGSVYGYTF.